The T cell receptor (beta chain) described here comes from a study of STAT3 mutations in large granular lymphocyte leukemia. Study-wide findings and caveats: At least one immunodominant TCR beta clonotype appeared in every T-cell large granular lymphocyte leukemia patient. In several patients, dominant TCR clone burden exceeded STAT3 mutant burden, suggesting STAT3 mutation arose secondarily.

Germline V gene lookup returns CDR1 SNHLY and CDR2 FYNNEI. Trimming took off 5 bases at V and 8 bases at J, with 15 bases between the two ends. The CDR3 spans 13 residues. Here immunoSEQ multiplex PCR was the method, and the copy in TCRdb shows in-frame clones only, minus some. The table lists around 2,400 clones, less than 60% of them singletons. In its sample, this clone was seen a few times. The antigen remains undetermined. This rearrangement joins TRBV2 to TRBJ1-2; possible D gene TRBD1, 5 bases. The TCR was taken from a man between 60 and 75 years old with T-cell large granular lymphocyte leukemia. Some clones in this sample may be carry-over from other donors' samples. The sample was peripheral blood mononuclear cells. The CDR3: CASSPMTVGGYTF. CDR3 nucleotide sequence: TGTGCCAGCAGTCCTATGACAGTGGGGGGCTACACCTTC. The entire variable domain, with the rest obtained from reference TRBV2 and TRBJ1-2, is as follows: EPEVTQTPSHQVTQMGQEVILRCVPISNHLYFYWYRQILGQKVEFLVSFYNNEISEKSEIFDDQFSVERPDGSNFTLKIRSTKLEDSAMYFCASSPMTVGGYTFGSGTRLTVV.